Sequencing of this TCR beta chain was carried out in a study of T cells in women clearing cervical HPV infection. With regard to this clone: The CDR3 is cut off 3 residues early in the read; its end comes from the germline J gene.

CDR3 size: 15 residues. Germline CDR1 reads LNHDA; CDR2 reads SQIVND (reference sequence). V was pared by 2 bases and J by 4 bases, with 3 bases of the junction left unmatched. Here immunoSEQ multiplex PCR was the method, and the copy in TCRdb shows in-frame clones only, minus some. Its table lists approximately 40,000 clones. V gene TRBV19 combines with J gene TRBJ1-5, with 9 bases fitting TRBD1. The sequence was obtained from a woman aged 18-70 years with a cervical HPV16 infection that either progressed to CIN3+ or cleared (not recorded which). Material for sequencing was blood buffy coat. The CDR3 sequence: CASSIYGTGNQPQHF. CDR3 bases read: TGTGCCAGTAGTATATACGGGACAGGGAATCAGCCC.